These 8 T cell receptor beta chains originate from one sample sequenced in a study of CD8+ T cells in alopecia areata. Treatment noted: oral pan-JAK inhibitor, 5-10 mg twice daily. Sampling of alopecia areata patients yielded lesional scalp punch biopsies as well as peripheral blood. Once RNA had been extracted, it was reverse transcribed into cDNA to act as the sequencing template. TCRdb keeps only in-frame clones here, not all; method: immunoSEQ multiplex PCR. The sample holds fewer than 15,000 clones; roughly two thirds are singletons and the top ten take around 6.5%. Specimen: skin, collected at week 4, from a patient treated with tofacitinib. The source is a human donor with alopecia areata.

This chain uses TRBV30 with TRBJ2-7, with D uncertain. CDR1 and CDR2 (germline): GTSNPN, SVGIG (reference sequence). Trimming took off 2 bases at V and 3 bases at J, with 11 bases between the two ends. CDR3 size: 13 residues. The DNA for the CDR3 is TGTGCCTGGAGTCGTGCGGAGATCTACGAGCAGTACTTC. It yields the protein CAWSRAEIYEQYF.

This chain uses TRBV5-1 with TRBJ2-3; D is unclear. The CDR3 loop spans 13 amino acids. The germline V and J ends were trimmed by 4 bases and 1 base, with 7 bases remaining between them. The germline V gene has CDR1 SGHRS and CDR2 YFSETQ. CDR3 amino acids: CASSGTGTDTQYF. The CDR3 DNA reads TGCGCCAGCAGCGGCACAGGCACAGATACGCAGTATTTT.

The gene calls are TRBV7-2 and TRBJ2-5; tentative D call: TRBD1 (6 bases). This CDR3 contains 17 residues. V lost 5 bases and J 5 bases, leaving 24 bases between the germline ends. The V gene's germline CDR1 is SGHTA and CDR2 FQGNSA. The CDR3 nucleotides are TGTGCCAGCAGCCCAGGTTCTGGAACGGGACACTGGGAGACCCAGTACTTC. Protein sequence: CASSPGSGTGHWETQYF.

The rearrangement links TRBV2 to TRBJ1-5, with a tentative D call TRBD1 (6 bases). The V end was cut by 1 base, the J end by 4 bases, with 11 bases between. Germline CDR1 SNHLY, CDR2 FYNNEI. The CDR3 has 15 residues. CDR3 in DNA: TGTGCCAGCAGTGAAGGCAGGGGCCCTAATCAGCCCCAGCATTTT. Residues: CASSEGRGPNQPQHF.

This sequence joins TRBV5-4 and TRBJ1-2, with D maybe TRBD1 (6 bases). CDR1 is SGHNT and CDR2 is YYREEE in the germline V gene (reference sequence). V was shortened by 1 base and J by 5 bases, with 21 bases between the two germline ends. CDR3 length equals 17 residues. CDR3 protein: CASSLLVSQGLRYGYTF. The CDR3 DNA sequence: TGTGCCAGCAGCTTGCTAGTATCGCAGGGGTTACGTTATGGCTACACCTTC. Complete variable domain (other parts from reference TRBV5-4 and TRBJ1-2): ETGVTQSPTHLIKTRGQQVTLRCSSQSGHNTVSWYQQALGQGPQFIFQYYREEENGRGNFPPRFSGLQFPNYSSELNVNALELDDSALYLCASSLLVSQGLRYGYTFGSGTRLTVV.

The chain is built from TRBV7-9 and TRBJ2-5, with D perhaps assigned TRBD1 or TRBD2 (5 bases each). This CDR3 spans 17 amino acids. Germline CDR1 reads SEHNR; CDR2 reads FQNEAQ (reference sequence). Between the trimmed V and J ends, which lost 5 bases and 0 bases, there was a span of 19 bases. The CDR3 nucleotides read TGTGCCAGCAGCCACAGGTTCGGGCAGCGGCACCAAGAGACCCAGTACTTC. This sequence encodes CASSHRFGQRHQETQYF.

The chain employs TRBV2 and TRBJ1-1; D might be TRBD1 (6 bases). V was cut by 8 bases and J by 4 bases, with 14 bases left in between. Germline values: CDR1 SNHLY, CDR2 FYNNEI. The CDR3 contains 13 residues. In nucleotides, the CDR3 is TGTGCCAGCCAAAGGGGGGGATCCACTGAAGCTTTCTTT. This codes for CASQRGGSTEAFF.

The chain links TRBV9 to TRBJ2-3; 13 bases align to TRBD2. With V trimmed by 2 bases and J by 4 bases, 4 bases remained unmatched. CDR3 length: 16 residues. CDR1 SGDLS and CDR2 YYNGEE come from the germline V gene. CDR3 sequence: CASSVGLAGAPDTQYF. Here the CDR3 DNA reads TGTGCCAGCAGCGTTGGACTAGCGGGGGCTCCAGATACGCAGTATTTT.